This is a list of T cell receptor beta chains from one sample in a study of beta chain features in type 1 diabetes. The protocol was immunoSEQ multiplex PCR, while the TCRdb copy is restricted to in-frame clones and leaves out a portion. The data show 280,000 or so clones, with 14% to 15% seen just once and approximately 0.015% held by the top ten. The sequencing sample was made of naive CD4+ T cells from blood. These receptors were obtained from a man aged 18 to 30 with type 1 diabetes. CDR3s include the opening cysteine and the closing phenylalanine or tryptophan. The D gene is left open where the match is weak. Rows give clone size only sometimes, using once, few, many, or a class for an expanded clone.

NA,NA,TRBJ2-1,TRBV5-1,TGCGCCAGCAGCCCGGGGGGCACTGAGCAGTTCTTC,CASSPGGTEQFF
TRBD1,NA,TRBJ1-6,TRBV30,TGTGCCTGGAGTGGACAGGGACATTCACCCCTCCACTTT,CAWSGQGHSPLHF
NA,NA,TRBJ2-5,TRBV5-1,TGCGCCAGCAGCCTCGGGTGGGAAGAGACCCAGTACTTC,CASSLGWEETQYF
TRBD2,NA,TRBJ2-7,TRBV10-3,TGTGCCATCAGGGCGACTAGCGGGGATTCCTACGAGCAGTACTTC,CAIRATSGDSYEQYF
TRBD1,few,TRBJ1-1,TRBV30,TGTGCCTGGAGTAGGGGGCTGCACACTGAAGCTTTCTTT,CAWSRGLHTEAFF
NA,NA,TRBJ2-5,TRBV2,TGTGCCAGCATGACAGAAGAGACCCAGTACTTC,CASMTEETQYF
NA,NA,TRBJ2-7,TRBV11-2,TGTGCCAGCAGCCCCATCCGACAAATCGCAGCCTACGAGCAGTACTTC,CASSPIRQIAAYEQYF
NA,few,TRBJ1-2,TRBV7-8,TGTGCCAGCAGCCCCTTGCGCGGCTACACCTTC,CASSPLRGYTF
NA,few,TRBJ2-5,TRBV30,TGTGCCTGGATGAAAGGCGGGTACGAGACCCAGTACTTC,CAWMKGGYETQYF
NA,few,TRBJ2-7,TRBV7-9,TGTGCCAGCAGCTTACAGAGGAGACCCGAGCAGTACTTC,CASSLQRRPEQYF
NA,NA,TRBJ2-3,TRBV7-2,TGTGCCAGCCGCCCATGGGCCATTACGACAGATACGCAGTATTTT,CASRPWAITTDTQYF
NA,NA,TRBJ2-7,TRBV4-3,TGCGCCAGCAGCCAAGTCGATAGCCCAGCCTACGAGCAGTACTTC,CASSQVDSPAYEQYF
TRBD2,few,TRBJ2-1,TRBV5-4,TGTGCCAGCAGCCCCCCAGCGGGACTGGAGCAGTTCTTC,CASSPPAGLEQFF
NA,NA,TRBJ2-1,TRBV6-6,TGTGCCAGCAGGGACCCGGGACAACGGAGTGAGCAGTTCTTC,CASRDPGQRSEQFF
NA,NA,TRBJ1-5,TRBV30,TGTGCCTGGAGTGGCCCAGGATGGGAGAAGCCCCAGCATTTT,CAWSGPGWEKPQHF
TRBD1,few,TRBJ2-7,TRBV29-1,TGCAGCGTCCCCATAACTAAGACAGGGTCCTACGAGCAGTACTTC,CSVPITKTGSYEQYF
NA,few,TRBJ2-4,TRBV18,TGTGCCAGCTCACCTGAACTATCGACAGATCAGTACTTC,CASSPELSTDQYF
NA,few,TRBJ2-1,TRBV10-3,TGTGCTTCGGTAAGCTCCTACAATGAGCAGTTCTTC,CASVSSYNEQFF
TRBD2,few,TRBJ2-2,TRBV7-2,TGTGCCAGCAGCGCCCCGGGACTAGCGGAAGTCGGGGAGCTGTTTTTT,CASSAPGLAEVGELFF
TRBD2,few,TRBJ2-7,TRBV5-1,TGCGCCAGCAGCCCAACTGCTGGGGGGACTAACCGTACTAGCTCCTACGAGCAGTACTTC,CASSPTAGGTNRTSSYEQYF
NA,NA,TRBJ1-5,TRBV6-6,TGTGCCAGCGTCATGGAGGGGAATCAGCCCCAGCATTTT,CASVMEGNQPQHF
NA,NA,TRBJ2-7,TRBV5-6,TGTGCCAGCAGCTCAGACTCGGGGTGGGACTTC,CASSSDSGWDF
TRBD1,few,TRBJ2-3,TRBV5-4,TGTGCCAGCAGCTACTATCCCGGGACAGGGAACACAGATACGCAGTATTTT,CASSYYPGTGNTDTQYF
TRBD2,few,TRBJ2-7,TRBV9,TGTGCCAGCAGCGTAGCGGGGGGGGAATCCGCCTACGAGCAGTACTTC,CASSVAGGESAYEQYF
NA,NA,TRBJ1-5,TRBV21-1,TGTGCCAGCGGACTGGGGCCCCAGCATTTT,CASGLGPQHF
NA,NA,TRBJ1-2,TRBV5-1,TGCGCCAGCAGCCAAAACACAGGAATGAGGGGCTACACCTTC,CASSQNTGMRGYTF
NA,NA,TRBJ1-1,TRBV4-1,TGCGCCAGCAGCCTCGTGAACAGTAGGACTGAAGCTTTCTTT,CASSLVNSRTEAFF